A selection of T cell receptor beta chains follows, all from one sample in a study of T-cell memory formation after mild COVID-19. TCRdb ran MiXCR on the 5' RACE reads and lists one entry per CDR3 protein. The sample includes approximately 210,000 distinct CDR3 sequences, 27% seen only once; the top ten take about 10%. Specimen: PBMCs or a T cell subset sorted from them (not recorded which). Receptors originate from an adult woman who had mild COVID-19 (a few samples of this study predate the infection). Cell type and time point are not known. CDR3s include the opening cysteine and the closing phenylalanine or tryptophan. Expanded clones get a size class; other rows say once, few or many, or leave the size out.

j_call: TRBJ1-6; clone_size: few; v_call: TRBV7-9; cdr3_aa: CASSQGQGEGSPLHF
j_call: TRBJ2-7; clone_size: few; v_call: TRBV6-5; cdr3_aa: CASSYSMSGVYEQYF
j_call: TRBJ1-2; clone_size: NA; v_call: TRBV20-1; cdr3_aa: CSGGEGYGYTF
j_call: TRBJ2-3; clone_size: few; v_call: TRBV20-1; cdr3_aa: CSVEPGQGTDTQYF
j_call: TRBJ2-6; clone_size: few; v_call: TRBV9; cdr3_aa: CASSVLGHGANVLTF
j_call: TRBJ1-5; clone_size: NA; v_call: TRBV2; cdr3_aa: CASSRQTGDNQPQHF
j_call: TRBJ1-5; clone_size: NA; v_call: TRBV20-1; cdr3_aa: CSGTGVVGQPQHF
j_call: TRBJ2-3; clone_size: NA; v_call: TRBV27; cdr3_aa: CASSPRQSLADTQYF
j_call: TRBJ1-2; clone_size: few; v_call: TRBV10-3; cdr3_aa: CAISETRNYGYTF
j_call: TRBJ2-7; clone_size: NA; v_call: TRBV12-3/TRBV12-4; cdr3_aa: CASRLDSTIGEQYF
j_call: TRBJ2-7; clone_size: few; v_call: TRBV5-1; cdr3_aa: CASSPVVRDEQYF
j_call: TRBJ2-3; clone_size: NA; v_call: TRBV24-1; cdr3_aa: CATSDSGTSGRRRGTDTQYF
j_call: TRBJ1-4; clone_size: NA; v_call: TRBV20-1; cdr3_aa: CSAWGGATNEKLFF
j_call: TRBJ2-3; clone_size: few; v_call: TRBV4-3; cdr3_aa: CASSRTGDTQYF
j_call: TRBJ2-3; clone_size: few; v_call: TRBV12-3/TRBV12-4; cdr3_aa: CASSGPFGGARPDTQYF
j_call: TRBJ2-7; clone_size: few; v_call: TRBV12-3/TRBV12-4; cdr3_aa: CASSFGDSTYEQYF
j_call: TRBJ1-2; clone_size: NA; v_call: TRBV24-1; cdr3_aa: CATSDRDYGYTF
j_call: TRBJ2-2; clone_size: medium-sized; v_call: TRBV6-2/TRBV6-3; cdr3_aa: CASSYPTGGSTGELFF
j_call: TRBJ2-7; clone_size: NA; v_call: TRBV24-1; cdr3_aa: CATSSPGTYEQYF
j_call: TRBJ1-1; clone_size: few; v_call: TRBV6-5; cdr3_aa: CASSYSENIEAFF
j_call: TRBJ2-7; clone_size: few; v_call: TRBV29-1; cdr3_aa: CSVIHGTVSYEQYF
j_call: TRBJ2-1; clone_size: NA; v_call: TRBV9; cdr3_aa: CASSNPDRGLGNEQFF
j_call: TRBJ1-1; clone_size: NA; v_call: TRBV2; cdr3_aa: CASNDPGDNTEAFF
j_call: TRBJ2-3; clone_size: NA; v_call: TRBV5-8; cdr3_aa: CASPTGYGGLAGRTDTQYF
j_call: TRBJ2-1; clone_size: NA; v_call: TRBV18; cdr3_aa: CASSPVAYNEQFF
j_call: TRBJ1-2; clone_size: few; v_call: TRBV7-9; cdr3_aa: CASRTLPGPLNYGYTF
j_call: TRBJ2-5; clone_size: few; v_call: TRBV7-9; cdr3_aa: CASTWDGRETQYF
j_call: TRBJ1-2; clone_size: NA; v_call: TRBV7-9; cdr3_aa: CASSLPPTGARYGYTF
j_call: TRBJ2-1; clone_size: NA; v_call: TRBV9; cdr3_aa: CASSLRLAGGANEQFF
j_call: TRBJ1-2; clone_size: few; v_call: TRBV15; cdr3_aa: CATSRLGIQGGYTF
j_call: TRBJ1-6; clone_size: few; v_call: TRBV6-5; cdr3_aa: CASSYASGQTLSPLHF
j_call: TRBJ2-1; clone_size: few; v_call: TRBV7-9; cdr3_aa: CASSFLPAGVNNEQFF
j_call: TRBJ2-4; clone_size: few; v_call: TRBV13; cdr3_aa: CASSLGWSEKNIQYF
j_call: TRBJ2-7; clone_size: few; v_call: TRBV5-1; cdr3_aa: CASSLEEGGEQYF
j_call: TRBJ1-1; clone_size: few; v_call: TRBV6-6; cdr3_aa: CASSLQGVAEAFF
j_call: TRBJ2-3; clone_size: few; v_call: TRBV30; cdr3_aa: CAWSLTGAVTDTQYF
j_call: TRBJ2-1; clone_size: NA; v_call: TRBV4-2; cdr3_aa: CASSQQSGRVSYNEQFF
j_call: TRBJ2-7; clone_size: NA; v_call: TRBV7-9; cdr3_aa: CASSQGLAAAYEQYF
j_call: TRBJ2-3; clone_size: NA; v_call: TRBV10-3; cdr3_aa: CAPCFGRDLTDTQYF
j_call: TRBJ1-3; clone_size: few; v_call: TRBV4-1; cdr3_aa: CASSQGQGLNTIYF
j_call: TRBJ1-2; clone_size: many; v_call: TRBV12-3/TRBV12-4; cdr3_aa: CASSLTQTGPHYGYTF
j_call: TRBJ2-3; clone_size: many; v_call: TRBV7-3; cdr3_aa: CASSLTGDYRVAQYF
j_call: TRBJ2-1; clone_size: once; v_call: TRBV12-5; cdr3_aa: CASAAGTLRDEQFF
j_call: TRBJ2-7; clone_size: NA; v_call: TRBV29-1; cdr3_aa: CSVGGSWTAAYEQYF
j_call: TRBJ1-2; clone_size: many; v_call: TRBV5-4; cdr3_aa: CASSPMGTGGWGYGYTF
j_call: TRBJ1-1; clone_size: NA; v_call: TRBV6-1; cdr3_aa: CASSVSRRDEAFF
j_call: TRBJ2-3; clone_size: NA; v_call: TRBV7-3; cdr3_aa: CASSLISGGTDTQYF
j_call: TRBJ2-7; clone_size: few; v_call: TRBV3-1; cdr3_aa: CASSMTSYEQYF
j_call: TRBJ1-3; clone_size: NA; v_call: TRBV27; cdr3_aa: CASSPTSTGRGNTIYF
j_call: TRBJ2-1; clone_size: NA; v_call: TRBV20-1; cdr3_aa: CSARTGGAGNEQFF
j_call: TRBJ2-3; clone_size: NA; v_call: TRBV29-1; cdr3_aa: CSVEWGGVYGTDTQYF
j_call: TRBJ2-4; clone_size: many; v_call: TRBV5-1; cdr3_aa: CASSAYPGLAGVLAKNIQYF
j_call: TRBJ1-1; clone_size: NA; v_call: TRBV12-3/TRBV12-4; cdr3_aa: CASSSQGFEAFF
j_call: TRBJ2-1; clone_size: few; v_call: TRBV6-1; cdr3_aa: CASSEGAFTGVRGEQFF
j_call: TRBJ2-4; clone_size: NA; v_call: TRBV7-7; cdr3_aa: CASSLASAKNIQYF
j_call: TRBJ2-7; clone_size: few; v_call: TRBV7-2; cdr3_aa: CASSIRGPRGSPYEQYF
j_call: TRBJ2-7; clone_size: NA; v_call: TRBV12-3/TRBV12-4; cdr3_aa: CASSPPEPSYEQYF